Reported below is one T cell receptor (beta chain). TCRdb re-called the RT-PCR reads through MiXCR, storing one row per CDR3 protein. The sample consists of about 540,000 distinct CDR3 sequences, roughly 23% of them appearing once. This sample was included in a study of response to subunit inactivated influenza vaccine. Germline V gene lookup returns CDR1 SGHNT and CDR2 YYREEE (reference sequence). This CDR3 contains 16 residues. The V gene end was trimmed by 4 bases and the J gene end by 4 bases; junction bases not matched to a gene: 13. The sample was also linked to a second study, of T cells expressing NK-cell markers. That paper notes: Researchers built TCR beta cDNA using 5'RACE template switching with UMIs. Sorted CD3+CD56-NKG2C+, CD3+CD56+NKG2C+ and CD3+CD56+NKG2C- T cells supplied the TCR beta repertoires. Most of the eight sequenced donors were HCMV-seropositive; one was seronegative. Only alpha-beta TCR T cells were sorted in several experiments, using an anti-gamma-delta TCR antibody.

The clonotype originates from a man aged 50 to 59 who received an inactivated influenza vaccine. V is TRBV5-4 and J is TRBJ2-5, with 7 bases matching TRBD1. Here the sequenced sample was CD4+ T cells sorted from PBMCs, taken 11 to 12 days after vaccination. CDR3 in DNA: TGTGCCAGCAGCCAAATCGACAGGGATTGGAGAGAGACCCAGTACTTC. Translated, it gives CASSQIDRDWRETQYF.